The T cell receptor (beta chain) described here comes from a study of shared clonotypes between healthy human individuals. Study-level results: Naive subsets usually exceeded memory subsets in estimated richness. It was the non-shared clonotypes that had lower generation probabilities than clonotypes shared by all four donors.

CD45RO+ cells joined CCR7-negative CD45RA+ TemRA cells to form CD8 memory. Profiling relied on immunoSEQ multiplex PCR, and the TCRdb table lists in-frame clones only, not all of them. The sample holds a few hundred thousand clones, 80% to 90% seen once. Trimming took 2 bases from V and 4 from J; bases not matched to a gene: 6. There are 15 residues in the CDR3. Per germline, CDR1 SGDLS and CDR2 YYNGEE. As concerns this clone: What it binds is unknown.

The V gene is TRBV9, the J gene TRBJ1-5; 7 bases align to TRBD1. The sequencing input was memory CD8+ T cells sorted from blood. Subset in this sample: CD45RO+ cells pooled with CCR7-negative TemRA cells. The origin of this receptor is a man between 18 and 29 years old in good health. The CDR3 here is CASSVHRGLNQPQHF. The CDR3 region has the DNA TGTGCCAGCAGCGTTCACAGGGGCCTTAATCAGCCCCAGCATTTT.